A selection of T cell receptor beta chains follows, all from one sample in a study of identical twins. TCRdb re-called the 5' RACE reads through MiXCR, storing one row per CDR3 protein. The data show around 960,000 distinct CDR3 sequences, with roughly an eighth seen just once and roughly 1.6% held by the top ten. Separately, the same data were catalogued under a study of yellow fever vaccine responses in identical twins.

What was sequenced was PBMCs. These receptor sequences come from a woman under 30 in good health. Both conserved end residues are part of each CDR3. D genes are given only for firm matches. Rows give clone size only sometimes, using once, few, many, or a class for an expanded clone.

abundance: -
j_gene: TRBJ2-2
len: 12
d_gene: -
v_gene: TRBV20-1
CDR3aa: CSAWTETGELFF
CDR3nt: TGCAGTGCTTGGACGGAGACCGGGGAGCTGTTTTTT

abundance: -
j_gene: TRBJ2-1
len: 15
d_gene: -
v_gene: TRBV20-1
CDR3aa: CSARDQRVLYNEQFF
CDR3nt: TGCAGTGCTAGAGATCAAAGGGTCCTCTACAATGAGCAGTTCTTC

abundance: many
j_gene: TRBJ2-3
len: 11
d_gene: -
v_gene: TRBV2
CDR3aa: CASSVADTQYF
CDR3nt: TGTGCCAGCTCGGTGGCAGATACGCAGTATTTT

abundance: many
j_gene: TRBJ2-7
len: 11
d_gene: -
v_gene: TRBV3-1
CDR3aa: CASSQSYEQYF
CDR3nt: TGTGCCAGCAGCCAATCCTACGAGCAGTACTTC

abundance: -
j_gene: TRBJ1-2
len: 13
d_gene: -
v_gene: TRBV6-1
CDR3aa: CASSGQQDYGYTF
CDR3nt: TGTGCCAGCAGTGGTCAGCAGGACTATGGCTACACCTTC

abundance: few
j_gene: TRBJ2-3
len: 15
d_gene: TRBD1
v_gene: TRBV12-3/TRBV12-4
CDR3aa: CANSPGTGGTDTQYF
CDR3nt: TGTGCCAACAGTCCGGGGACAGGGGGCACAGATACGCAGTATTTT

abundance: many
j_gene: TRBJ2-1
len: 14
d_gene: TRBD2
v_gene: TRBV5-1
CDR3aa: CASSLGTSDNEQFF
CDR3nt: TGCGCCAGCAGCTTGGGGACTAGCGACAATGAGCAGTTCTTC

abundance: -
j_gene: TRBJ2-1
len: 18
d_gene: TRBD2
v_gene: TRBV7-2
CDR3aa: CASSSKRGGEPAYNEQFF
CDR3nt: TGTGCCAGCAGCTCTAAGCGGGGGGGTGAGCCGGCCTACAATGAGCAGTTCTTC

abundance: many
j_gene: TRBJ2-2
len: 14
d_gene: -
v_gene: TRBV15
CDR3aa: CATSRDWLTGELFF
CDR3nt: TGTGCCACCAGCAGAGATTGGCTGACCGGGGAGCTGTTTTTT

abundance: few
j_gene: TRBJ2-4
len: 18
d_gene: TRBD2
v_gene: TRBV11-2
CDR3aa: CASSKGILAGGPKNIQYF
CDR3nt: TGTGCCAGCAGTAAAGGGATCCTAGCGGGGGGCCCCAAAAACATTCAGTACTTC

abundance: many
j_gene: TRBJ2-7
len: 12
d_gene: -
v_gene: TRBV12-3/TRBV12-4
CDR3aa: CASSLAQGEQYF
CDR3nt: TGTGCCAGCAGTTTAGCGCAAGGCGAGCAGTACTTC

abundance: -
j_gene: TRBJ2-6
len: 13
d_gene: -
v_gene: TRBV19
CDR3aa: CASGGLGANVLTF
CDR3nt: TGTGCCAGCGGGGGCCTAGGGGCCAACGTCCTGACTTTC

abundance: few
j_gene: TRBJ1-1
len: 13
d_gene: -
v_gene: TRBV28
CDR3aa: CASRTAAWGEAFF
CDR3nt: TGTGCCAGCAGGACGGCCGCTTGGGGTGAAGCTTTCTTT

abundance: -
j_gene: TRBJ2-3
len: 14
d_gene: TRBD1
v_gene: TRBV5-1
CDR3aa: CASSFGDSGDTQYF
CDR3nt: TGCGCCAGCAGCTTTGGGGACAGTGGAGATACGCAGTATTTT

abundance: -
j_gene: TRBJ2-2
len: 14
d_gene: -
v_gene: TRBV20-1
CDR3aa: CSAKPGLVTGELFF
CDR3nt: TGCAGTGCTAAACCGGGACTGGTCACCGGGGAGCTGTTTTTT

abundance: many
j_gene: TRBJ2-1
len: 15
d_gene: TRBD2
v_gene: TRBV5-5
CDR3aa: CASSLDGGYYNEQFF
CDR3nt: TGTGCCAGCAGCTTGGACGGGGGGTACTACAATGAGCAGTTCTTC

abundance: -
j_gene: TRBJ2-5
len: 13
d_gene: TRBD1
v_gene: TRBV20-1
CDR3aa: CSARETGGGTQYF
CDR3nt: TGCAGTGCTAGAGAGACAGGGGGAGGGACCCAGTACTTC

abundance: -
j_gene: TRBJ2-6
len: 16
d_gene: -
v_gene: TRBV19
CDR3aa: CASSIPGRPGANVLTF
CDR3nt: TGTGCCAGTAGTATCCCGGGCAGACCTGGGGCCAACGTCCTGACTTTC

abundance: few
j_gene: TRBJ1-2
len: 14
d_gene: -
v_gene: TRBV24-1
CDR3aa: CATSEKGTFYGYTF
CDR3nt: TGTGCCACCAGTGAGAAGGGGACGTTCTATGGCTACACCTTC

abundance: -
j_gene: TRBJ2-5
len: 15
d_gene: TRBD2
v_gene: TRBV20-1
CDR3aa: CSARLAGGPGETQYF
CDR3nt: TGCAGTGCGAGACTAGCGGGAGGGCCCGGGGAGACCCAGTACTTC

abundance: many
j_gene: TRBJ1-1
len: 15
d_gene: TRBD1
v_gene: TRBV9
CDR3aa: CASSVGQGDLAEAFF
CDR3nt: TGTGCCAGCAGCGTAGGGCAGGGGGATCTAGCAGAAGCTTTCTTT

abundance: -
j_gene: TRBJ2-7
len: 15
d_gene: TRBD1
v_gene: TRBV5-1
CDR3aa: CASSYPGTGGGEQYF
CDR3nt: TGCGCCAGCAGCTACCCCGGGACAGGGGGCGGAGAGCAGTACTTC

abundance: many
j_gene: TRBJ2-1
len: 16
d_gene: TRBD2
v_gene: TRBV24-1
CDR3aa: CATSDPGLAGGNEQFF
CDR3nt: TGTGCCACCAGTGATCCCGGACTAGCGGGAGGTAATGAGCAGTTCTTC

abundance: many
j_gene: TRBJ1-1
len: 16
d_gene: -
v_gene: TRBV29-1
CDR3aa: CSALESTGGFGTEAFF
CDR3nt: TGCAGCGCCCTTGAGTCGACTGGTGGGTTCGGCACTGAAGCTTTCTTT

abundance: -
j_gene: TRBJ2-2
len: 16
d_gene: TRBD2
v_gene: TRBV7-2
CDR3aa: CASSPLAGGITGELFF
CDR3nt: TGTGCCAGCAGCCCCCTAGCGGGGGGGATCACCGGGGAGCTGTTTTTT

abundance: few
j_gene: TRBJ2-2
len: 18
d_gene: TRBD2
v_gene: TRBV11-1
CDR3aa: CASSPWTSGATNTGELFF
CDR3nt: TGTGCCAGCAGCCCTTGGACTAGCGGGGCGACGAACACCGGGGAGCTGTTTTTT

abundance: few
j_gene: TRBJ2-7
len: 16
d_gene: -
v_gene: TRBV3-1
CDR3aa: CASSQVEAMNPYEQYF
CDR3nt: TGTGCCAGCAGCCAAGTTGAGGCCATGAACCCCTACGAGCAGTACTTC

abundance: few
j_gene: TRBJ2-3
len: 14
d_gene: -
v_gene: TRBV12-3/TRBV12-4
CDR3aa: CASSLVSRTDTQYF
CDR3nt: TGTGCCAGCAGTTTAGTATCTAGAACAGATACGCAGTATTTT

abundance: -
j_gene: TRBJ2-1
len: 14
d_gene: -
v_gene: TRBV20-1
CDR3aa: CSAPERSSYNEQFF
CDR3nt: TGCAGTGCCCCCGAAAGGAGCTCCTACAATGAGCAGTTCTTC

abundance: -
j_gene: TRBJ2-4
len: 15
d_gene: -
v_gene: TRBV4-1
CDR3aa: CASSQEVVAKNIQYF
CDR3nt: TGCGCCAGCAGCCAAGAGGTGGTAGCCAAAAACATTCAGTACTTC

abundance: -
j_gene: TRBJ2-1
len: 16
d_gene: TRBD2
v_gene: TRBV7-8
CDR3aa: CASSPRPSGTKGEQFF
CDR3nt: TGTGCCAGCTCCCCCCGCCCTAGCGGAACAAAGGGGGAGCAGTTCTTC

abundance: many
j_gene: TRBJ1-3
len: 14
d_gene: -
v_gene: TRBV12-3/TRBV12-4
CDR3aa: CASSFLQGSNTIYF
CDR3nt: TGTGCCAGCAGTTTTCTGCAGGGGAGCAACACCATATATTTT

abundance: -
j_gene: TRBJ2-5
len: 13
d_gene: -
v_gene: TRBV6-2/TRBV6-3
CDR3aa: CASKVIPRETQYF
CDR3nt: TGTGCCAGCAAAGTAATCCCCCGGGAGACCCAGTACTTC

abundance: -
j_gene: TRBJ2-6
len: 18
d_gene: TRBD2
v_gene: TRBV11-1
CDR3aa: CASSPLAGEGSGANVLTF
CDR3nt: TGTGCCAGCAGCCCACTGGCGGGAGAAGGGTCTGGGGCCAACGTCCTGACTTTC

abundance: -
j_gene: TRBJ1-2
len: 12
d_gene: TRBD1
v_gene: TRBV7-9
CDR3aa: CASTNYRGGYTF
CDR3nt: TGTGCCAGCACCAACTACAGGGGTGGCTACACCTTC

abundance: few
j_gene: TRBJ2-1
len: 13
d_gene: TRBD1
v_gene: TRBV5-1
CDR3aa: CASSPDREGEQFF
CDR3nt: TGCGCCAGCAGCCCGGACAGGGAAGGGGAGCAGTTCTTC

abundance: many
j_gene: TRBJ1-5
len: 15
d_gene: -
v_gene: TRBV10-3
CDR3aa: CAISDNRRDNQPQHF
CDR3nt: TGTGCCATCAGTGACAATCGCAGGGACAATCAGCCCCAGCATTTT

abundance: -
j_gene: TRBJ2-1
len: 15
d_gene: -
v_gene: TRBV6-1
CDR3aa: CASSETVSPGNEQFF
CDR3nt: TGTGCCAGCAGTGAAACGGTGTCTCCGGGGAATGAGCAGTTCTTC

abundance: -
j_gene: TRBJ2-3
len: 14
d_gene: -
v_gene: TRBV5-1
CDR3aa: CASSSGHKEDTQYF
CDR3nt: TGCGCCAGCAGCTCAGGCCACAAGGAGGATACGCAGTATTTT

abundance: -
j_gene: TRBJ2-7
len: 13
d_gene: TRBD1
v_gene: TRBV12-3/TRBV12-4
CDR3aa: CASVSSGGYEQYF
CDR3nt: TGTGCCAGCGTCTCGTCAGGGGGCTACGAGCAGTACTTC

abundance: many
j_gene: TRBJ2-2
len: 17
d_gene: -
v_gene: TRBV4-2
CDR3aa: CASSQVSRLENTGELFF
CDR3nt: TGTGCCAGCAGCCAAGTAAGCCGGCTAGAAAACACCGGGGAGCTGTTTTTT

abundance: few
j_gene: TRBJ2-7
len: 16
d_gene: -
v_gene: TRBV29-1
CDR3aa: CSVEDRRGSQFYEQYF
CDR3nt: TGCAGCGTTGAAGATCGCCGGGGGTCGCAATTTTACGAGCAGTACTTC

abundance: few
j_gene: TRBJ2-1
len: 16
d_gene: TRBD1
v_gene: TRBV5-1
CDR3aa: CASSTWTGSSYNEQFF
CDR3nt: TGCGCCAGCAGCACCTGGACAGGAAGCTCCTACAATGAGCAGTTCTTC

abundance: -
j_gene: TRBJ2-5
len: 17
d_gene: TRBD1
v_gene: TRBV7-8
CDR3aa: CASRRLNVDRERETQYF
CDR3nt: TGTGCCAGCAGACGTCTAAATGTTGACAGGGAGAGAGAGACCCAGTACTTC

abundance: -
j_gene: TRBJ2-1
len: 20
d_gene: TRBD2
v_gene: TRBV13
CDR3aa: CASSYDTIGLAQSSYNEQFF
CDR3nt: TGTGCCAGCAGCTATGACACGATAGGACTAGCGCAGAGCTCCTACAATGAGCAGTTCTTC

abundance: -
j_gene: TRBJ2-1
len: 15
d_gene: -
v_gene: TRBV5-5
CDR3aa: CASSPEGATYNEQFF
CDR3nt: TGTGCCAGCAGCCCGGAGGGGGCTACCTACAATGAGCAGTTCTTC

abundance: few
j_gene: TRBJ1-1
len: 12
d_gene: -
v_gene: TRBV6-2/TRBV6-3
CDR3aa: CASTDSHTEAFF
CDR3nt: TGTGCCAGCACAGACAGTCACACTGAAGCTTTCTTT

abundance: -
j_gene: TRBJ2-1
len: 17
d_gene: TRBD1
v_gene: TRBV11-2
CDR3aa: CATGQKTGGTAYNEQFF
CDR3nt: TGTGCCACCGGCCAAAAAACAGGGGGCACAGCCTACAATGAGCAGTTCTTC

abundance: -
j_gene: TRBJ2-7
len: 15
d_gene: -
v_gene: TRBV5-1
CDR3aa: CASSLDGDSSYEQYF
CDR3nt: TGCGCCAGCAGCTTGGATGGCGATAGCTCCTACGAGCAGTACTTC

abundance: -
j_gene: TRBJ2-7
len: 12
d_gene: -
v_gene: TRBV12-3/TRBV12-4
CDR3aa: CASSKNHYEQYF
CDR3nt: TGTGCCAGCAGTAAGAACCACTACGAGCAGTACTTC

abundance: -
j_gene: TRBJ2-7
len: 21
d_gene: -
v_gene: TRBV21-1
CDR3aa: CASSKEGGWATGSKNSYEQYF
CDR3nt: -

abundance: many
j_gene: TRBJ2-3
len: 14
d_gene: -
v_gene: TRBV20-1
CDR3aa: CSARVQRFTDTQYF
CDR3nt: TGCAGTGCTAGAGTTCAGCGGTTCACAGATACGCAGTATTTT

abundance: many
j_gene: TRBJ2-1
len: 12
d_gene: -
v_gene: TRBV5-1
CDR3aa: CASSLRRNEQFF
CDR3nt: TGCGCCAGCAGCTTGCGAAGAAATGAGCAGTTCTTC

abundance: few
j_gene: TRBJ2-1
len: 14
d_gene: -
v_gene: TRBV10-3
CDR3aa: CAIGGDRAYNEQFF
CDR3nt: TGTGCCATCGGGGGTGATAGGGCCTACAATGAGCAGTTCTTC

abundance: -
j_gene: TRBJ2-1
len: 13
d_gene: -
v_gene: TRBV7-7
CDR3aa: CASSSTEVGEQFF
CDR3nt: TGTGCCAGCAGCTCCACGGAGGTCGGTGAGCAGTTCTTC

abundance: -
j_gene: TRBJ2-5
len: 13
d_gene: -
v_gene: TRBV6-6
CDR3aa: CASSYQGKETQYF
CDR3nt: TGTGCCAGCAGTTACCAGGGGAAGGAGACCCAGTACTTC

abundance: -
j_gene: TRBJ2-5
len: 14
d_gene: -
v_gene: TRBV28
CDR3aa: CASSLSRRRETQYF
CDR3nt: TGTGCCAGCAGTTTATCCCGGAGGCGGGAGACCCAGTACTTC

abundance: many
j_gene: TRBJ2-3
len: 14
d_gene: -
v_gene: TRBV12-3/TRBV12-4
CDR3aa: CASRSAERTDTQYF
CDR3nt: TGTGCCAGCAGGTCAGCGGAGAGGACAGATACGCAGTATTTT